The 18 T cell receptor beta chains below all came from one sample that was sequenced in a study of cytomegalovirus exposure and HLA in healthy donors. The PCR used 60 Vbeta and 13 Jbeta primers. The protocol was immunoSEQ multiplex PCR, while the TCRdb copy is restricted to in-frame clones and leaves out a portion. The table records some 150,000 clones, around 73% of them present only once. What was sequenced was PBMCs. The source of these receptors is a human donor in good health.

J is TRBJ2-1 and V is TRBV27; 7 bases agree with TRBD2. There are 17 residues in the CDR3. From germline, CDR1 is MNHEY and CDR2 SMNVEV (reference sequence). V lost 0 bases, J lost 0 bases, and 5 bases stayed unmatched. The CDR3 sequence: CASSLSGGRGSYNEQFF. The CDR3 bases are TGTGCCAGCAGTTTATCCGGCGGGAGAGGCTCCTACAATGAGCAGTTCTTC.

V and J are TRBV18 and TRBJ1-1; 9 nucleotides agree with TRBD1. With 6 bases clipped from V and 2 bases from J, the junction kept 4 bases outside the gene matches. Looked up from germline, CDR1 is KGHSH and CDR2 is LQKENI. The CDR3 has 14 residues. The CDR3, as DNA: TGTGCCAGCTCCCGGGACAGGGATAACACTGAAGCTTTCTTT. The encoded protein is CASSRDRDNTEAFF.

This clone was found once. J is TRBJ1-4 and V is TRBV6-5; tentative D call: TRBD1 (5 bases). The CDR3 runs 13 residues. V was shortened by 6 bases and J by 8 bases, with 13 bases between the two germline ends. Germline loops: CDR1 MNHEY, CDR2 SVGAGI. Here the CDR3 reads CASRRGVEEKLFF. For the CDR3, the DNA is TGTGCCAGCAGGCGGGGGGTGGAGGAAAAACTGTTTTTT.

V usage is TRBV30 and J usage is TRBJ2-1, with 7 bases identical to TRBD1. The CDR3 is 16 amino acids. After removal of 5 bases from V and 8 bases from J, the junction contained 18 bases not matched to a gene. CDR1 is GTSNPN and CDR2 is SVGIG in the germline V gene (reference sequence). The CDR3 here is CAWAPSHVTGFDEQFF. CDR3 in DNA: TGTGCCTGGGCACCAAGTCATGTGACAGGGTTTGATGAGCAGTTCTTC.

The J gene is TRBJ1-5, the V gene TRBV1. TRBV1 is classified as a pseudogene. The length of the CDR3 is 15 residues. This CDR3 is CTSSQARQHYGPQHF. The CDR3 DNA is TGCACCAGCAGCCAAGCTAGGCAGCATTACGGTCCCCAGCATTTT.

The chain couples TRBV4-1 to TRBJ2-6, with no clear D. There are 14 residues in the CDR3. With 10 bases removed from V and 4 bases from J, the gap between germline ends came to 14 bases. Germline loops: CDR1 MGHRA, CDR2 YSYEKL. As DNA, the CDR3 is TGCGCCAACGGCGAACCGAGGGGGGCCAACGTCCTGACTTTC. It codes for CANGEPRGANVLTF.

Here the CDR3 DNA reads TGTGCCAGCAGTCAGGGGGTTGGTCGCAATCAGCCCCAGCATTTT. This translates into CASSQGVGRNQPQHF. The chain links TRBV28 to TRBJ1-5, with TRBD1 matching 7 bases. The germline CDR1 and CDR2 sequences are MDHEN and SYDVKM. The CDR3 has 15 residues. Unmatched junction bases numbered 6, after V lost 5 bases and J lost 2 bases. The entire variable domain, with the rest obtained from reference TRBV28 and TRBJ1-5, is as follows: DVKVTQSSRYLVKRTGEKVFLECVQDMDHENMFWYRQDPGLGLRLIYFSYDVKMKEKGDIPEGYSVSREKKERFSLILESASTNQTSMYLCASSQGVGRNQPQHFGDGTRLSIL.

The V gene is TRBV18, the J gene TRBJ2-7; 7 bases are a match to TRBD1. Germline CDR1 reads KGHSH; CDR2 reads LQKENI. V gave up 3 bases and J gave up 6 bases; unmatched junction bases: 5. This CDR3 region has 13 residues. This CDR3 is CASSPPRGSEQYF. CDR3 DNA sequence: TGTGCCAGCTCACCCCCCAGGGGGTCCGAGCAGTACTTC.

The sample holds one count of this clone. This chain links TRBV14 with TRBJ2-4, with D unclear. The V end was cut by 4 bases, the J end by 0 bases, with 7 bases between. CDR3 length: 14 amino acids. CDR1 is SGHDN and CDR2 is FVKESK in the germline V gene. The CDR3 region has the DNA TGTGCCAGCAGCCCTGAGAGAGCCAAAAACATTCAGTACTTC. Protein product: CASSPERAKNIQYF.

Concerning this clone itself: Within the sample, other DNA sequences also encode this same CDR3. This chain joins TRBV5-6 and TRBJ1-2; D is ambiguous. V lost 3 bases and J 0 bases, leaving 12 bases between the germline ends. Germline CDR1 SGHDT, CDR2 YYEEEE. This CDR3 is built from 15 residues. The CDR3 is CASSSSGTANYGYTF. Written as DNA, the CDR3 is TGTGCCAGCAGCTCGTCCGGAACAGCTAACTATGGCTACACCTTC.

The rearrangement joins TRBV19 to TRBJ2-1; 13 nucleotides match TRBD2. The junction had 9 bases not matched to a gene; V was cut back by 6 bases and J by 10 bases. Germline CDR1 is LNHDA and CDR2 is SQIVND (reference sequence). The CDR3 runs 15 residues. The chain's CDR3 is CASSTTGGLAGEQFF. CDR3 coding DNA: TGTGCCAGTAGCACCACGGGGGGACTAGCGGGAGAGCAGTTCTTC.

The chain carries TRBV19 and TRBJ1-5, with 8 bases fitting TRBD1. Germline lookup yields CDR1 LNHDA and CDR2 SQIVND (reference sequence). The CDR3 is made up of 16 amino acids. Unmatched junction bases numbered 8, after V lost 3 bases and J lost 4 bases. CDR3 sequence: CASSIQQGVGNQPQHF. The CDR3 DNA follows: TGTGCCAGTAGTATTCAACAGGGGGTCGGTAATCAGCCCCAGCATTTT.

V usage is TRBV5-1 and J usage is TRBJ1-2; D may be TRBD1 (6 bases). The CDR3 runs to 15 residues. Trimming removed 0 bases at V and 2 bases at J, with 11 bases between. Germline V gene lookup returns CDR1 SGHRS and CDR2 YFSETQ. The CDR3 spells CASSLGTAYNYGYTF. The CDR3 DNA reads as TGCGCCAGCAGCTTGGGGACAGCTTACAACTATGGCTACACCTTC.

The J gene is TRBJ2-1, the V gene TRBV7-3; D is uncertain. CDR3 length: 13 amino acids. Germline loops: CDR1 SGHTA, CDR2 FQGTGA. V was cut by 5 bases and J by 3 bases, with 8 bases left in between. CDR3 nucleotides: TGTGCCAGCAGCCCCCCGGGCTACAATGAGCAGTTCTTC. This encodes CASSPPGYNEQFF.

CDR3 sequence (DNA): TGTGCCAGCATCGCGGGACTCCCTGGAAACACCATATATTTT. Protein: CASIAGLPGNTIYF. The chain carries TRBV6-4 and TRBJ1-3; D possibly corresponds to TRBD1 (5 bases). V lost 7 bases, J lost 2 bases, and 12 bases lay in between. CDR3 size: 14 residues. The germline CDR1 and CDR2 sequences are MRHNA and SNTAGT.

This clone has a handful of counts. The rearrangement joins TRBV5-4 to TRBJ2-7; 7 bases line up with TRBD2. V trimming: 2 bases; J trimming: 1 base; junction bases outside the gene matches: 6. Looked up from germline, CDR1 is SGHNT and CDR2 is YYREEE (reference sequence). The CDR3 totals 15 residues. The CDR3 loop reads CASSFGGRTSYEQYF. Here the CDR3 DNA reads TGTGCCAGCAGCTTTGGCGGGAGAACGTCCTACGAGCAGTACTTC.

V and J are TRBV2 and TRBJ2-2; D unclear. Germline assignment: CDR1 SNHLY and CDR2 FYNNEI. Trimming stripped 6 bases from V and 5 bases from J, with 13 bases between. This CDR3 spans 14 amino acids. The CDR3 region has the DNA TGTGCCAGCAGCCCCATAACGGGTACCGGGGAGCTGTTTTTT. It is translated as CASSPITGTGELFF.

The chain links TRBV5-1 to TRBJ1-1, with D maybe TRBD1 (5 bases). The CDR3 sequence is 14 residues long. The ends were cut back, 0 bases at V and 3 bases at J, with 9 bases in the middle. Looked up from germline, CDR1 is SGHRS and CDR2 is YFSETQ. CDR3 sequence (DNA): TGCGCCAGCAGCTTGGCAGGGATTGACACTGAAGCTTTCTTT. This sequence encodes CASSLAGIDTEAFF. The variable domain in full, completed from reference TRBV5-1 and TRBJ1-1, reads KAGVTQTPRYLIKTRGQQVTLSCSPISGHRSVSWYQQTPGQGLQFLFEYFSETQRNKGNFPGRFSGRQFSNSRSEMNVSTLELGDSALYLCASSLAGIDTEAFFGQGTRLTVV.